The 14 T cell receptor beta chains in this list originate from one sample, sequenced in a study of cytomegalovirus exposure and HLA in healthy donors. Amplification used 60 Vbeta primers and 13 Jbeta primers. Sequenced by immunoSEQ multiplex PCR; TCRdb stores in-frame clones only, minus some. In the table there are approximately 110,000 clones, roughly three quarters of which are singletons. Input material: PBMCs. These receptors originate from a man between 40 and 49 years old in good health and CMV-seropositive.

This sequence joins TRBV19 and TRBJ2-3, with 10 bases fitting TRBD1. The V gene end was trimmed by 5 bases and the J gene end by 2 bases; junction bases not matched to a gene: 4. Germline CDR1 LNHDA, CDR2 SQIVND (reference sequence). CDR3 length: 15 residues. CDR3 in amino acids: CASSLGQGVTDTQYF. CDR3 nucleotides: TGTGCCAGTAGTTTAGGACAGGGGGTCACAGATACGCAGTATTTT.

This rearrangement joins TRBV30 to TRBJ1-5, with D possibly being TRBD1 (5 bases). Germline CDR1 and CDR2: GTSNPN and SVGIG (reference sequence). The V end lost 2 bases, the J end lost 2 bases, and 7 bases lay between the germline ends. This CDR3 has 13 residues. The CDR3 DNA reads TGTGCCTGGAGTAAAGGGGGCAATCAGCCCCAGCATTTT. This gives the protein CAWSKGGNQPQHF.

There are a few counts of this clone. The rearrangement links TRBV12-5 to TRBJ2-5, with 10 bases that match TRBD1. The CDR3 consists of 13 residues. CDR1 and CDR2 (germline): LGHNT, FRNRAP. J gave up 5 bases and V 4 bases, and 1 base lay outside the gene matches. The CDR3 loop is CASGSGQGETQYF. CDR3 nucleotides: TGTGCTAGTGGTTCGGGACAGGGGGAGACCCAGTACTTC.

This clone is a singleton in its sample. V gene TRBV7-9 combines with J gene TRBJ1-4, with unresolved D. The CDR3 loop spans 16 amino acids. The ends were cut back, 2 bases at V and 0 bases at J, with 10 bases in the middle. Per germline, CDR1 SEHNR and CDR2 FQNEAQ (reference sequence). CDR3 in amino acids: CASSLHGLATNEKLFF. As DNA, the CDR3 is TGTGCCAGCAGCTTACACGGACTCGCAACTAATGAAAAACTGTTTTTT.

The chain uses TRBV27 and TRBJ2-7; D possibly corresponds to TRBD2 (6 bases). Germline CDR1 is MNHEY and CDR2 is SMNVEV (reference sequence). The germline V and J ends were trimmed by 2 bases and 5 bases, with 13 bases remaining between them. This CDR3 region has 14 residues. The CDR3 loop reads CASSLRPEGNEQYF. CDR3 coding DNA: TGTGCCAGCAGTTTACGGCCGGAGGGGAACGAGCAGTACTTC.

This clone turned up a few times. V gene TRBV28 combines with J gene TRBJ1-1; a weak D match, TRBD1 (5 bases). The germline V gene has CDR1 MDHEN and CDR2 SYDVKM. Trimming removed 7 bases at V and 3 bases at J, with 12 bases between. The CDR3 consists of 13 residues. In DNA form, the CDR3 reads TGTGCCAGCAATCGGGGGATGGACACTGAAGCTTTCTTT. It yields the protein CASNRGMDTEAFF. Full variable domain (missing parts from reference TRBV28 and TRBJ1-1): DVKVTQSSRYLVKRTGEKVFLECVQDMDHENMFWYRQDPGLGLRLIYFSYDVKMKEKGDIPEGYSVSREKKERFSLILESASTNQTSMYLCASNRGMDTEAFFGQGTRLTVV.

The genes are TRBV13 and TRBJ2-6; weak D call: TRBD1 (6 bases). V lost 5 bases and J 8 bases, leaving 16 bases between the germline ends. Germline values: CDR1 PRHDT, CDR2 FYEKMQ (reference sequence). The CDR3 totals 15 residues. The CDR3 here is CASSRQVLGTNVLTF. CDR3 sequence (DNA): TGTGCCAGCAGCCGACAGGTTCTGGGGACCAACGTCCTGACTTTC.

The chain has TRBV12-5 and TRBJ2-2; 8 nucleotides agree with TRBD2. The V gene end was trimmed by 2 bases and the J gene end by 4 bases; junction bases not matched to a gene: 0. The germline V gene has CDR1 LGHNT and CDR2 FRNRAP. CDR3 length: 14 amino acids. In nucleotides, the CDR3 is TGTGCTAGTGGTTTGAGCGGGAGCACCGGGGAGCTGTTTTTT. It translates to CASGLSGSTGELFF.

J is TRBJ2-2 and V is TRBV19, with 8 bases matching TRBD1. Per the germline V gene, CDR1 is LNHDA and CDR2 is SQIVND (reference sequence). The CDR3 is 15 amino acids. Losses at the gene ends were 4 bases for V and 4 bases for J; bases not matched to a gene: 5. CDR3 sequence (DNA): TGTGCCAGTAGTACCCAGGGGGCTCGCACCGGGGAGCTGTTTTTT. Translated, it gives CASSTQGARTGELFF.

The CDR3 loop is CASSPHPNRAESSYEQYV. CDR3 in DNA: TGTGCCAGCAGCCCCCACCCAAATCGAGCGGAGAGCTCCTACGAGCAGTACGTC. V and J are TRBV5-6 and TRBJ2-7; perhaps TRBD2 as D (5 bases). V was pared by 4 bases and J by 0 bases, with 23 bases between. The germline gives CDR1 SGHDT, CDR2 YYEEEE. The CDR3 totals 18 residues.

The chain employs TRBV6-5 and TRBJ1-6, with 11 bases identical to TRBD1. Per the germline V gene, CDR1 is MNHEY and CDR2 is SVGAGI. This CDR3 contains 15 residues. J was trimmed by 9 bases and V by 5 bases; bases with no gene match: 6. CDR3 DNA: TGTGCCAGCAGTGGCCGGGACAGGGGGAGTTCACCCCTCCACTTT. Translating gives CASSGRDRGSSPLHF.

This chain joins TRBV25-1 and TRBJ2-7; D unclear. The CDR3 sequence is 13 residues long. Germline CDR1 is MGHDK and CDR2 is SYGVNS. V was shortened by 10 bases and J by 4 bases, with 17 bases between the two germline ends. Written as DNA, the CDR3 is TGTGCCATCGTCTTGGTACAGCCTTACGAGCAGTACGTC. Translated: CAIVLVQPYEQYV.

The genes are TRBV7-8 and TRBJ2-1; 7 positions match TRBD1. The germline gives CDR1 SGHVS, CDR2 FQNEAQ. The CDR3 is 16 amino acids. Trimming took 1 base from V and 4 from J; bases not matched to a gene: 7. This chain's CDR3 is CASSLVTGTAYNEQFF. In DNA form, the CDR3 reads TGTGCCAGCAGCTTAGTGACCGGGACAGCTTACAATGAGCAGTTCTTC.

Concerning this clone: At one end the junction does not follow the germline gene, possibly because of a read error. The chain recombines TRBV18 with TRBJ2-5; weak D call: TRBD1 (7 bases). Germline V gene data show CDR1 as KGHSH and CDR2 as LQKENI. The CDR3 covers 13 residues. The DNA for the CDR3 is TGTGCCAGCTTACCAGGGGGAGGAGAGACCCAGTACTTC. This encodes CASLPGGGETQYF. The whole variable domain, filled in from reference TRBV18 and TRBJ2-5, reads NAGVMQNPRHLVRRRGQEARLRCSPMKGHSHVYWYRQLPEEGLKFMVYLQKENIIDESGMPKERFSAEFPKEGPSILRIQQVVRGDSAAYFCASLPGGGETQYFGPGTRLLVL.